The rows below give T cell receptor beta chains drawn from one sample of a study of blood T cell repertoires in COVID-19. TCRdb's copy holds only in-frame clones and misses some; the assay was immunoSEQ multiplex PCR. The sample consists of almost 250,000 clones, 75% to 90% of them appearing once. Sequencing was performed on PBMCs or T cells enriched from blood (not recorded which). The receptors originated from a woman under 40 who had recovered from COVID-19. CDR3s include the opening cysteine and the closing phenylalanine or tryptophan. D genes are given only for firm matches. The listing skips clone size in some rows; elsewhere it reads once, few, many or a size class.

TRBV27	TRBJ2-1	NA	NA	CASSLSPNLNEQFF
TRBV18	TRBJ1-3	NA	NA	CASSPGRFSGNTIYF
TRBV3-1/TRBV3-2	TRBJ1-4	NA	NA	CASRQAGSNEKLFF
TRBV4-3	TRBJ2-3	TRBD2	NA	CASSQDRTSGSTDTQYF
TRBV28	TRBJ1-3	TRBD1	NA	CASSYTGAHSGNTIYF
TRBV28	TRBJ2-7	TRBD2	NA	CASSFPGGTYEQYF
TRBV5-1	TRBJ2-1	TRBD2	NA	CASSPRTSGRGSYNEQFF
TRBV7-2	TRBJ1-5	TRBD1	few	CASSARQGEVEQPQHF
TRBV27	TRBJ2-7	NA	once	CASSFRGSYEQYF
TRBV30	TRBJ2-7	TRBD1	NA	CAWSERQGGTYEQYF
TRBV28	TRBJ2-7	TRBD2	NA	CASSFLAGGTYEQYF
TRBV3-1/TRBV3-2	TRBJ2-7	NA	NA	CASSQVATGEQYF
TRBV7-2	TRBJ2-1	TRBD2	NA	CASSQGTSGTSSYNEQFF
TRBV18	TRBJ1-1	TRBD1	NA	CASSPKDPRDSLNTEAFF
TRBV6-5	TRBJ2-7	NA	NA	CASSYSLFSDEQYF
TRBV7-6	TRBJ2-5	NA	NA	CASSFGQQETQYF
TRBV7-2	TRBJ1-2	NA	NA	CASSPTGNYGYTF
TRBV4-3	TRBJ1-2	TRBD1	NA	CASSQSDRVGYGYTF
TRBV11-3	TRBJ1-3	TRBD1	NA	CASSSTGDGNTIYF
TRBV7-8	TRBJ2-3	NA	NA	CASSPGGLRQYF
TRBV29-1	TRBJ1-3	NA	NA	CSVGGPGNTIYF
TRBV7-9	TRBJ1-3	TRBD1	NA	CASSLAIQGADTIYF
TRBV11-2	TRBJ2-7	TRBD1	NA	CASSFRTGSLYEQYF
TRBV28	TRBJ2-5	NA	NA	CASSFRGKGEETQYF
TRBV25-1	TRBJ1-1	NA	once	CASIAGFLTHTEAFF
TRBV10-3	TRBJ2-3	TRBD2	NA	CAISESSGRGVGDTQYF
TRBV7-3	TRBJ1-6	NA	NA	CASSEGLEAPLHF
TRBV7-2	TRBJ2-7	TRBD2	NA	CASSEGTSGRVKYEQYF
TRBV19	TRBJ2-3	NA	NA	CASKAEAAPVTDTQYF
TRBV28	TRBJ1-2	NA	NA	CASSFGQNYGYTF
TRBV7-2	TRBJ2-3	TRBD1	NA	CASSSPQTGGYRRDTQYF
TRBV28	TRBJ1-4	NA	NA	CASSPRLTRGANEKLFF
TRBV10-2	TRBJ2-3	TRBD1	NA	CASSESQGGSSDTQYF
TRBV27	TRBJ2-3	NA	NA	CASSLHPPGATDTQYF
TRBV19	TRBJ1-4	NA	NA	CASTSGASEKLFF
TRBV6-5	TRBJ2-7	TRBD1	NA	CASSSGTGAVGQYF
TRBV28	TRBJ1-2	TRBD1	NA	CASVHGTGAIGYTF
TRBV9	TRBJ1-2	TRBD1	NA	CASSVPGQVQRYTF
TRBV9	TRBJ2-3	TRBD2	few	CASSYSGRWADTQYF
TRBV4-3	TRBJ2-2	TRBD2	NA	CASSRLGTSGSRSTGELFF